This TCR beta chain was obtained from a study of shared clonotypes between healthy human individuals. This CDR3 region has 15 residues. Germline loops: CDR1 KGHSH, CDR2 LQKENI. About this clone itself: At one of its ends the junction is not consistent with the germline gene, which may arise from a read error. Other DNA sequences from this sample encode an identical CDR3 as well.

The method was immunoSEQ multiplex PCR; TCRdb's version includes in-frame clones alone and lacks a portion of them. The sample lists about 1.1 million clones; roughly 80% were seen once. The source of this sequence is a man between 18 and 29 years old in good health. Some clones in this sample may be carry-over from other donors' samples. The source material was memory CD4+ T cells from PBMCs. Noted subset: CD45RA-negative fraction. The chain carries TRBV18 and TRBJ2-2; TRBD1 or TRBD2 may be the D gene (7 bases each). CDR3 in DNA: TGTGCCAGCTCGCCACGACAGGGAGGGACCGGGGAGCTGTTTTTT. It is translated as CASSPRQGGTGELFF.